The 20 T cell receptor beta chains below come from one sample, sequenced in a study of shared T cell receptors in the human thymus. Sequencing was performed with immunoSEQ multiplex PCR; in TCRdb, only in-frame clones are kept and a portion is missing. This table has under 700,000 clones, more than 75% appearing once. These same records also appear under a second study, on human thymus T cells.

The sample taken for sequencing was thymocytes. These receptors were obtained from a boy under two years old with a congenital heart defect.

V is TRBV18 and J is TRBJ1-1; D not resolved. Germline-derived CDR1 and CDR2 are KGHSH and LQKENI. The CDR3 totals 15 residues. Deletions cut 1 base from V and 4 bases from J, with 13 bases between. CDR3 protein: CASSPQHPRPTEAFF. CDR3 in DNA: TGTGCCAGCTCACCACAGCACCCGCGCCCCACTGAAGCTTTCTTT.

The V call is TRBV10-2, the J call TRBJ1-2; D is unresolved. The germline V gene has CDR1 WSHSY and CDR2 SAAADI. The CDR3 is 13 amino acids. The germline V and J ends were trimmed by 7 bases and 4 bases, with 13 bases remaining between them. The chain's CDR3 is CASKDEAPYGYTF. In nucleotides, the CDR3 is TGCGCCAGCAAGGATGAGGCCCCCTATGGCTACACCTTC.

CDR3 nucleotide sequence: TGTGCCAGCAGCCCAAGCGGGAAGGACACAGATACGCAGTATTTT. It specifies CASSPSGKDTDTQYF. The chain joins TRBV7-3 to TRBJ2-3; 7 bases map to TRBD2. This CDR3 spans 15 amino acids. Trimming removed 5 bases from V and 2 bases from J; junction bases left unmatched: 7. Germline V gene data show CDR1 as SGHTA and CDR2 as FQGTGA.

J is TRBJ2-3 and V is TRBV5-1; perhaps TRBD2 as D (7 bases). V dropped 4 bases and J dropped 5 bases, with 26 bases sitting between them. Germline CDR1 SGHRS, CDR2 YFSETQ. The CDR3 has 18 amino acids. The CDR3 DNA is TGCGCCAGCAGCCCGTCGGGACACCCTAGCCCGGGGGGAGATACGCAGTATTTT. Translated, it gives CASSPSGHPSPGGDTQYF.

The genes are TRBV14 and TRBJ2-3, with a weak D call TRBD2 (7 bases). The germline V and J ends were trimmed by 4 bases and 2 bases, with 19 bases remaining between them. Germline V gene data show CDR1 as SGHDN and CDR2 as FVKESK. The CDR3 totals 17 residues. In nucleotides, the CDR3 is TGTGCCAGCAGCCCCTATCGCAGGGGAGGGGCCACAGATACGCAGTATTTT. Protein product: CASSPYRRGGATDTQYF.

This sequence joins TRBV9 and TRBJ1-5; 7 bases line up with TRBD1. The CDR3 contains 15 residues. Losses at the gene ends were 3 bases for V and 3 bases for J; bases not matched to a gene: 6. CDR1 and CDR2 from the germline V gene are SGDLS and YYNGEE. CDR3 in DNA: TGTGCCAGCAGCGCCTCGGGACAGTTCAATCAGCCCCAGCATTTT. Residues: CASSASGQFNQPQHF.

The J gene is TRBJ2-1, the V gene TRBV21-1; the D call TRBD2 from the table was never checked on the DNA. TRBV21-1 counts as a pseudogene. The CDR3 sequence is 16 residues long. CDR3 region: CASSELSGRAYNEQFF. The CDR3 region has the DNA TGTGCCAGCAGCGAACTCAGCGGGAGGGCCTACAATGAGCAGTTCTTC.

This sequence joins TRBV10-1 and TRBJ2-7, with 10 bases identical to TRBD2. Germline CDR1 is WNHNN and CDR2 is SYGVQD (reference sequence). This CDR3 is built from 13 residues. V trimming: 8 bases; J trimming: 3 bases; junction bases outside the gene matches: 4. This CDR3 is CASAGLADYEQYF. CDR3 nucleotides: TGCGCCAGCGCCGGACTAGCGGACTACGAGCAGTACTTC.

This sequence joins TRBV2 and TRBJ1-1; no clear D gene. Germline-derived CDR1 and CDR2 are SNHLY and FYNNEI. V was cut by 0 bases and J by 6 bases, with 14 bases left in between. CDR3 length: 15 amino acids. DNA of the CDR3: TGTGCCAGCAGTGAAGCGCTCGCCGGAGTCCCTGAAGCTTTCTTT. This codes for CASSEALAGVPEAFF.

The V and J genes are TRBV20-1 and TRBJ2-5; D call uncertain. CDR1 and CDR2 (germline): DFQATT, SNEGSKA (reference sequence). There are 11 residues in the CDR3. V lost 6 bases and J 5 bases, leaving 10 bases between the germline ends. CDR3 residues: CSAPAGETQYF. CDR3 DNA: TGCAGTGCCCCCGCCGGGGAGACCCAGTACTTC.

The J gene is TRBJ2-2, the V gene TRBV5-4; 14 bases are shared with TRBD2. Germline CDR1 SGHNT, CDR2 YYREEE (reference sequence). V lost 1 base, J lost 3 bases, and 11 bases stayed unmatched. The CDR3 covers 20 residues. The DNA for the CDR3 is TGTGCCAGCAGCTTGTTGGTACGACTAGCGGGAGGGCGGGACACCGGGGAGCTGTTTTTT. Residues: CASSLLVRLAGGRDTGELFF.

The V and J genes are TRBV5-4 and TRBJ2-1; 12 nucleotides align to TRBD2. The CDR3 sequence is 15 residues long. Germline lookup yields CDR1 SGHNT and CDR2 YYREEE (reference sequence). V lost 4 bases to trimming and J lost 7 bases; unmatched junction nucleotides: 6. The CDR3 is CASSGGLAGSNEQFF. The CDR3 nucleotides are TGTGCCAGCAGCGGGGGACTAGCGGGTTCGAATGAGCAGTTCTTC.

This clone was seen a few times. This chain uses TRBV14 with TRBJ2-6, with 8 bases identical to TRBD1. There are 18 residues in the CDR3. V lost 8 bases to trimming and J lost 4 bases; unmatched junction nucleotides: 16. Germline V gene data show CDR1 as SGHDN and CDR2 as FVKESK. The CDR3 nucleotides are TGTGCCAGCCGCTCTGAGGGACAGGTGATTGCAGGGGCCAACGTCCTGACTTTC. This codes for CASRSEGQVIAGANVLTF.

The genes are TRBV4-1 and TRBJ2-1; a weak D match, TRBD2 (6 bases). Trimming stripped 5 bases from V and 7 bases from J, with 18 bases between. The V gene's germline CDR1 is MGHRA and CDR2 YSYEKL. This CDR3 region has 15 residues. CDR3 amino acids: CASSDFSGVGNEQFF. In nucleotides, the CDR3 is TGCGCCAGCAGCGACTTTTCGGGAGTGGGGAATGAGCAGTTCTTC.

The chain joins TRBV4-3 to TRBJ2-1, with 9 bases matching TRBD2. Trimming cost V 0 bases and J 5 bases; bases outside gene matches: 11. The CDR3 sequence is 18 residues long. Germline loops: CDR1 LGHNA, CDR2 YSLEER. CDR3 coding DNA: TGCGCCAGCAGCCAAGAAGGGCTAGCGGGAATCACAAACAATGAGCAGTTCTTC. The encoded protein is CASSQEGLAGITNNEQFF.

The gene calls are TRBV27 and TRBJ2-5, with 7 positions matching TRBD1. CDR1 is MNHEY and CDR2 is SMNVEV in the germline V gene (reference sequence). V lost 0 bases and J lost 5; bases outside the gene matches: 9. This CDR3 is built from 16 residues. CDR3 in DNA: TGTGCCAGCAGTTTATCGATGACAGGGCGCTGGGAGACCCAGTACTTC. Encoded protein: CASSLSMTGRWETQYF.

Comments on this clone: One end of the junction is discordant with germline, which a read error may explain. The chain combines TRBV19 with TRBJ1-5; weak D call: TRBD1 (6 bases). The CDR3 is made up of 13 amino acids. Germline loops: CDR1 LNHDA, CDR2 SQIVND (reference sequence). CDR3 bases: TGTGCCAGCGGACAGATCCCCAATGAGCCCCAGCATTTT. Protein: CASGQIPNEPQHF.

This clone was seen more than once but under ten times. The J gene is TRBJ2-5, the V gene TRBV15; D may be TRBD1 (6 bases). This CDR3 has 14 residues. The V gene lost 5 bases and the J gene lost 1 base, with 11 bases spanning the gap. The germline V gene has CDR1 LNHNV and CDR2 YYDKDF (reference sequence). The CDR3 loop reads CATSLRDTQETQYF. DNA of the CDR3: TGTGCCACCAGCCTCCGGGACACCCAAGAGACCCAGTACTTC.

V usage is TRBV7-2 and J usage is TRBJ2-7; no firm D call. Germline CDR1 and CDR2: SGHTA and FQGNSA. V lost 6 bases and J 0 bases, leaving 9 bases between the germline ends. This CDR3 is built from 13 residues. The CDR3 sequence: CASRFWSSYEQYF. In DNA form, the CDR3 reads TGTGCCAGCAGGTTTTGGAGCTCCTACGAGCAGTACTTC. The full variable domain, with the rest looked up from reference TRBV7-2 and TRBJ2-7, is GAGVSQSPSNKVTEKGKDVELRCDPISGHTALYWYRQSLGQGLEFLIYFQGNSAPDKSGLPSDRFSAERTGGSVSTLTIQRTQQEDSAVYLCASRFWSSYEQYFGPGTRLTVT.

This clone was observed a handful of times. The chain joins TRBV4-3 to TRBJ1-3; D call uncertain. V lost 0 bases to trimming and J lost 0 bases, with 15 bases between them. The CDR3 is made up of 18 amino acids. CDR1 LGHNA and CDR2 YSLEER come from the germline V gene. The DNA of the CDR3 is TGCGCCAGCAGCCAAGATCTTGGGCCCAGAAGCTCTGGAAACACCATATATTTT. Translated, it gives CASSQDLGPRSSGNTIYF.